Listed here are 5 T cell receptor beta chains from one sample, sequenced in a study of blood T cell repertoires in COVID-19. Libraries were prepared by immunoSEQ multiplex PCR; TCRdb keeps only in-frame clonotypes and omits some of them. The profile shows 150,000 or so clones, roughly 84% of them singletons. Source material: peripheral blood. These receptors were obtained from a woman aged 60-70 years with acute or convalescent COVID-19.

The chain is built from TRBV27 and TRBJ2-3, with 8 nucleotides matching TRBD1. Germline V gene data show CDR1 as MNHEY and CDR2 as SMNVEV (reference sequence). The CDR3 totals 15 residues. V was pared by 4 bases and J by 4 bases, with 7 bases of the junction left unmatched. As DNA, the CDR3 is TGTGCCAGCAGTTCCTGGACAGGGCCAGCAGATACGCAGTATTTT. This sequence encodes CASSSWTGPADTQYF.

This chain connects TRBV11-3 to TRBJ2-6; D not certain. The CDR3 consists of 15 residues. Germline CDR1 SGHNT, CDR2 YENEEA. V was shortened by 5 bases and J by 0 bases, with 8 bases between the two germline ends. The CDR3 DNA sequence: TGTGCCAGCAGCCCAGGCAGCTCTGGGGCCAACGTCCTGACTTTC. The encoded protein is CASSPGSSGANVLTF. The full variable domain, in which reference TRBV11-3 and TRBJ2-6 provide the parts outside the CDR3, is EAGVVQSPRYKIIEKKQPVAFWCNPISGHNTLYWYLQNLGQGPELLIRYENEEAVDDSQLPKDRFSAERLKGVDSTLKIQPAELGDSAVYLCASSPGSSGANVLTFGAGSRLTVL.

This chain connects TRBV30 to TRBJ2-7; D is uncertain. CDR3 length: 13 amino acids. V gave up 2 bases and J gave up 2 bases, with 10 bases separating them. Germline V gene lookup returns CDR1 GTSNPN and CDR2 SVGIG (reference sequence). The CDR3 DNA is TGTGCCTGGAGTCGTAGCCACGCCTACGAGCAGTACTTC. Its protein product is CAWSRSHAYEQYF.

This clone was counted a single time. The rearrangement uses TRBV27 and TRBJ1-3; D not certain. This CDR3 has 14 amino acids. Germline CDR1 and CDR2: MNHEY and SMNVEV (reference sequence). The V and J ends lost 3 bases and 0 bases respectively, with 6 bases between them. CDR3 DNA sequence: TGTGCCAGCAGTTTGAGGTACTCTGGAAACACCATATATTTT. Translating gives CASSLRYSGNTIYF.

This clone was seen a few times. The chain carries TRBV2 and TRBJ1-2, with TRBD1 matching 7 bases. V trimming: 6 bases; J trimming: 6 bases; junction bases outside the gene matches: 10. Germline V CDR1 and CDR2: SNHLY, FYNNEI. The CDR3 has 14 amino acids. CDR3 residues: CASRKQGTRDGYTF. The CDR3 nucleotides read TGTGCCAGCAGAAAACAGGGGACTAGGGATGGCTACACCTTC.